Following are 5 T cell receptor beta chains from one sample sequenced in a study of CD8+ T cells in alopecia areata. As the sequencing template, cDNA was produced by extracting RNA and reverse transcribing it. Profiled with immunoSEQ multiplex PCR; TCRdb holds only in-frame clones, not every one. The table shows 150,000 or so clones, with about 89% occurring only once. The material sequenced was CD8+ T cells sorted from blood, taken at week 0. The receptors here all came from a human donor with alopecia areata.

The rearrangement links TRBV15 to TRBJ2-7, with D maybe TRBD2 (5 bases). Germline V gives CDR1 LNHNV, CDR2 YYDKDF (reference sequence). Trimming removed 8 bases at V and 0 bases at J, with 14 bases between. The CDR3 is made up of 14 amino acids. CDR3 sequence: CATGREGVSYEQYF. The CDR3 nucleotides are TGTGCCACCGGTCGGGAAGGTGTCTCCTACGAGCAGTACTTC.

This sequence joins TRBV7-6 and TRBJ2-2; D uncertain. The CDR3 is made up of 14 amino acids. Trimming took off 1 base at V and 2 bases at J, with 5 bases between the two ends. Per germline, CDR1 SGHVS and CDR2 FNYEAQ. CDR3 bases: TGTGCCAGCAGCTTAGGTGGAAACACCGGGGAGCTGTTTTTT. Translated: CASSLGGNTGELFF.

The chain combines TRBV6-5 with TRBJ2-2; the match to TRBD2 covers 9 bases. CDR1 and CDR2 from the germline V gene are MNHEY and SVGAGI. CDR3 length: 16 residues. V was pared by 4 bases and J by 6 bases, with 9 bases of the junction left unmatched. CDR3: CASSSPLGGRAGELFF. CDR3 in DNA: TGTGCCAGCAGTTCCCCACTGGGCGGGAGGGCCGGGGAGCTGTTTTTT.

The chain combines TRBV10-3 with TRBJ2-7, with 7 positions matching TRBD2. This CDR3 is built from 13 residues. In germline, CDR1 is ENHRY, CDR2 SYGVKD. The V segment lost 5 bases and the J segment 3 bases; nucleotides outside the gene matches: 4. CDR3: CAISIERDYEQYF. DNA for the CDR3: TGTGCCATCAGTATCGAGCGGGACTACGAGCAGTACTTC.

This sequence joins TRBV5-8 and TRBJ2-2; a weak D match, TRBD1 (6 bases). There are 17 residues in the CDR3. V gave up 4 bases and J gave up 5 bases, with 21 bases separating them. Germline V gene data show CDR1 as SGHTS and CDR2 as YDEGEE. Here the CDR3 DNA reads TGTGCCAGCAGCCCCTATCGACAGGAAGTTGGAACCGGGGAGCTGTTTTTT. It specifies CASSPYRQEVGTGELFF.